A selection of T cell receptor beta chains follows, all from one sample in a study of beta chain features in type 1 diabetes. Profiling relied on immunoSEQ multiplex PCR, and the TCRdb table lists in-frame clones only, not all of them. This repertoire shows hundreds of thousands of clones, approximately 15% found once; its top ten account for about 6.7%. The sample comprised central memory CD4+ T cells from blood. These receptors all stem from a man aged 25 to 40 in good health. Both conserved end residues are part of each CDR3. A D gene is named only where the DNA matches it firmly. Clone size appears in some rows only: once, few, many, or a class for an expanded clone.

D gene: TRBD2
V gene: TRBV7-9
clone size: .
J gene: TRBJ2-1
CDR3 DNA: TGTGCCAGCAGCTTTGGAGCGGGAGTGGTGTTCTTC
CDR3 protein: CASSFGAGVVFF

D gene: .
V gene: TRBV6-1
clone size: .
J gene: TRBJ2-1
CDR3 DNA: TGTGCCAGCAGCCCCACGGGACTGGGATACAATGAGCAGTTCTTC
CDR3 protein: CASSPTGLGYNEQFF

D gene: .
V gene: TRBV5-1
clone size: .
J gene: TRBJ1-3
CDR3 DNA: TGCGCCAGCAGCTTAAACCCCCCTGGCTCTGGAAACACCATATATTTT
CDR3 protein: CASSLNPPGSGNTIYF

D gene: TRBD2
V gene: TRBV11-3
clone size: few
J gene: TRBJ2-1
CDR3 DNA: TGTGCCAGCAGTTATTCCATCGGACTAGGGAACTACAATGAGCAGTTCTTC
CDR3 protein: CASSYSIGLGNYNEQFF

D gene: .
V gene: TRBV6-5
clone size: .
J gene: TRBJ1-5
CDR3 DNA: TGTGCCAGCAGGCTAACAGGCCCCAATCAGCCCCAGCATTTT
CDR3 protein: CASRLTGPNQPQHF

D gene: TRBD2
V gene: TRBV6-5
clone size: few
J gene: TRBJ2-1
CDR3 DNA: TGTGCCAGCAAAGAAGCGGGGGGCTACAATGAGCAGTTCTTC
CDR3 protein: CASKEAGGYNEQFF

D gene: .
V gene: TRBV7-3
clone size: few
J gene: TRBJ2-3
CDR3 DNA: TGTGCCAGCAGCCTGGACTTATCAGATACGCAGTATTTT
CDR3 protein: CASSLDLSDTQYF

D gene: .
V gene: TRBV18
clone size: few
J gene: TRBJ2-5
CDR3 DNA: TGTGCCAGCTCACCTCGACAGCAAGAGACCCAGTACTTC
CDR3 protein: CASSPRQQETQYF

D gene: .
V gene: TRBV27
clone size: few
J gene: TRBJ2-1
CDR3 DNA: TGTGCCAGCAGTCAGAGCTCCCTACGATACAATGAGCAGTTCTTC
CDR3 protein: CASSQSSLRYNEQFF

D gene: TRBD1
V gene: TRBV7-9
clone size: .
J gene: TRBJ2-5
CDR3 DNA: TGTGCCAGCAGCGAAGGGACAGGACAAGAGACCCAGTACTTC
CDR3 protein: CASSEGTGQETQYF

D gene: .
V gene: TRBV30
clone size: .
J gene: TRBJ2-5
CDR3 DNA: TGTGCCTGGAAGGGCCTGGTGGAGACCCAGTACTTC
CDR3 protein: CAWKGLVETQYF

D gene: TRBD2
V gene: TRBV5-1
clone size: few
J gene: TRBJ2-1
CDR3 DNA: TGCGCCAGCAGCCCCCTGACTAGCGGGGAGCAGTTCTTC
CDR3 protein: CASSPLTSGEQFF

D gene: .
V gene: TRBV7-8
clone size: few
J gene: TRBJ1-2
CDR3 DNA: TGTGCCAGCAGCTTAGTTTCTACAGGAGGCTATGGCTACACCTTC
CDR3 protein: CASSLVSTGGYGYTF

D gene: TRBD1
V gene: TRBV6-5
clone size: few
J gene: TRBJ2-2
CDR3 DNA: TGTGCCAGCCGGGACAGGTCGAGCGGGGAGCTGTTTTTT
CDR3 protein: CASRDRSSGELFF

D gene: TRBD2
V gene: TRBV18
clone size: few
J gene: TRBJ2-1
CDR3 DNA: TGTGCCAGCTCTCGAACTAGCGGATCCTACAATGAGCAGTTCTTC
CDR3 protein: CASSRTSGSYNEQFF

D gene: TRBD2
V gene: TRBV19
clone size: .
J gene: TRBJ2-3
CDR3 DNA: TGTGCCACACTACTAGCGGGGGAAGATACGCAGTATTTT
CDR3 protein: CATLLAGEDTQYF

D gene: .
V gene: TRBV2
clone size: .
J gene: TRBJ1-2
CDR3 DNA: TGTGCCAGCTCAGAGGGGGATCTTAGCTATGGCTACACCTTC
CDR3 protein: CASSEGDLSYGYTF

D gene: .
V gene: TRBV10-3
clone size: .
J gene: TRBJ1-3
CDR3 DNA: TGTGCCATCAGGTTGACAGGTTCCTCTGGAAACACCATATATTTT
CDR3 protein: CAIRLTGSSGNTIYF

D gene: .
V gene: TRBV28
clone size: few
J gene: TRBJ1-2
CDR3 DNA: TGTGCCACCATAGGACAGCTAGTCTATGGCTACACCTTC
CDR3 protein: CATIGQLVYGYTF

D gene: .
V gene: TRBV15
clone size: .
J gene: TRBJ2-5
CDR3 DNA: TGTGCCACCAGCAGAGGTCAGGGAAGGGAGACCCAGTACTTC
CDR3 protein: CATSRGQGRETQYF

D gene: TRBD2
V gene: TRBV6-5
clone size: .
J gene: TRBJ2-2
CDR3 DNA: TGTGCCACCAAACTACTAGCGGCGAACACCGGGGAGCTGTTTTTT
CDR3 protein: CATKLLAANTGELFF

D gene: .
V gene: TRBV5-4
clone size: many
J gene: TRBJ2-1
CDR3 DNA: TGTGCCAGCAGCTTGGCCGATAGCGTTGAGCAGTTCTTC
CDR3 protein: CASSLADSVEQFF

D gene: .
V gene: TRBV5-4
clone size: few
J gene: TRBJ2-1
CDR3 DNA: TGTGCCAGCAGCTTGGAAGGTCGCTCCTACAATGAGCAGTTCTTC
CDR3 protein: CASSLEGRSYNEQFF

D gene: .
V gene: TRBV4-1
clone size: medium-sized
J gene: TRBJ2-7
CDR3 DNA: TGCGCCAGCAGCACATACAGGGGAGGCACCTACGAGCAGTACTTC
CDR3 protein: CASSTYRGGTYEQYF

D gene: .
V gene: TRBV7-2
clone size: .
J gene: TRBJ2-3
CDR3 DNA: TGTGCCAGCAGCGCCTTCCGCACAGATACGCAGTATTTT
CDR3 protein: CASSAFRTDTQYF

D gene: .
V gene: TRBV7-2
clone size: .
J gene: TRBJ2-1
CDR3 DNA: TGTGCCAGCGGAGGATCTGACTACAATGAGCAGTTCTTC
CDR3 protein: CASGGSDYNEQFF

D gene: .
V gene: TRBV11-3
clone size: .
J gene: TRBJ2-3
CDR3 DNA: TGTGCCAGCAGCTTGGGGCTAGGGGATACTAGCACAGATACGCAGTATTTT
CDR3 protein: CASSLGLGDTSTDTQYF

D gene: .
V gene: TRBV7-2
clone size: few
J gene: TRBJ1-4
CDR3 DNA: TGTGCCAGCAGCTTAGTGGGGCGGGGTGGTGAAAAACTGTTTTTT
CDR3 protein: CASSLVGRGGEKLFF

D gene: .
V gene: TRBV28
clone size: few
J gene: TRBJ2-1
CDR3 DNA: TGTGCCAGCACGACCGCGGCTGGGGGGCGCAATGAGCAGTTCTTC
CDR3 protein: CASTTAAGGRNEQFF

D gene: .
V gene: TRBV6-6
clone size: .
J gene: TRBJ2-5
CDR3 DNA: TGTGCCAGCAGTGCGCTCTATCAACGGGGAGAGACCCAGTACTTC
CDR3 protein: CASSALYQRGETQYF

D gene: .
V gene: TRBV7-3
clone size: .
J gene: TRBJ1-1
CDR3 DNA: TGTGCCAGCAGCTTATTCGATGAAGCTTTCTTT
CDR3 protein: CASSLFDEAFF

D gene: .
V gene: TRBV19
clone size: .
J gene: TRBJ1-2
CDR3 DNA: TGTGCCAGTAGTATGGAACAGGGACAAAGGGGCTACACCTTC
CDR3 protein: CASSMEQGQRGYTF

D gene: .
V gene: TRBV5-6
clone size: many
J gene: TRBJ1-4
CDR3 DNA: TGTGCCAGCAGCTTGTGGCGGGGGGTTGAAAAACTGTTTTTT
CDR3 protein: CASSLWRGVEKLFF

D gene: .
V gene: TRBV2
clone size: .
J gene: TRBJ2-2
CDR3 DNA: TGTGCCAGTACAATAAGCGGTCTATCCACCGGGGAGCTGTTTTTT
CDR3 protein: CASTISGLSTGELFF

D gene: TRBD1
V gene: TRBV2
clone size: few
J gene: TRBJ2-6
CDR3 DNA: TGTGCCAGCGGTACAGGGGGCTCTGGGGCCAACGTCCTGACTTTC
CDR3 protein: CASGTGGSGANVLTF

D gene: TRBD1
V gene: TRBV5-4
clone size: .
J gene: TRBJ2-5
CDR3 DNA: TGTGCCAGCAGCTCTCGGACAGGGGTAGAGACCCAGTACTTC
CDR3 protein: CASSSRTGVETQYF

D gene: .
V gene: TRBV30
clone size: few
J gene: TRBJ2-3
CDR3 DNA: TGTGCCTGGAGTTCGGGGGGCGATACGCAGTATTTT
CDR3 protein: CAWSSGGDTQYF

D gene: .
V gene: TRBV11-3
clone size: .
J gene: TRBJ2-3
CDR3 DNA: TGTGCCAGCAGCTTCGACAAGAGCACAGATACGCAGTATTTT
CDR3 protein: CASSFDKSTDTQYF

D gene: .
V gene: TRBV7-2
clone size: few
J gene: TRBJ1-2
CDR3 DNA: TGTGCCAGCAGCCCCCGTCGGAGTGGGGATGGCTACACCTTC
CDR3 protein: CASSPRRSGDGYTF

D gene: .
V gene: TRBV4-1
clone size: many
J gene: TRBJ1-5
CDR3 DNA: TGCGCCAGCAGCCAAGATCAACGGGGACGGCCCCAGCATTTT
CDR3 protein: CASSQDQRGRPQHF

D gene: TRBD1
V gene: TRBV19
clone size: .
J gene: TRBJ1-5
CDR3 DNA: TGTGCCAGCCAGGGGGCAAGAGGCGGTCAGCCCCAGCATTTT
CDR3 protein: CASQGARGGQPQHF

D gene: .
V gene: TRBV5-6
clone size: .
J gene: TRBJ2-6
CDR3 DNA: TGTGCCAGCAGTCTTGGGCTCTCTGGGGCCAACGTCCTGACTTTC
CDR3 protein: CASSLGLSGANVLTF

D gene: TRBD2
V gene: TRBV4-2
clone size: few
J gene: TRBJ2-1
CDR3 DNA: TGTGCCAGCAGCCAAGATTTAGGACTAGCGGGTGGTGAGCAGTTCTTC
CDR3 protein: CASSQDLGLAGGEQFF

D gene: .
V gene: TRBV9
clone size: .
J gene: TRBJ2-3
CDR3 DNA: TGTGCCAGCAGCGTAAGGACTAGCACAGATACGCAGTATTTT
CDR3 protein: CASSVRTSTDTQYF

D gene: TRBD1
V gene: TRBV7-9
clone size: .
J gene: TRBJ2-2
CDR3 DNA: TGTGCCAGCAGCTTACCGAAACAGAGGACAGGGACGAACACCGGGGAGCTGTTTTTT
CDR3 protein: CASSLPKQRTGTNTGELFF

D gene: TRBD1
V gene: TRBV9
clone size: few
J gene: TRBJ2-3
CDR3 DNA: TGTGCCAGCAACGGCGGACAGGGGGCCGTCGATACGCAGTATTTT
CDR3 protein: CASNGGQGAVDTQYF

D gene: .
V gene: TRBV18
clone size: few
J gene: TRBJ2-2
CDR3 DNA: TGTGCCAGCTCACCACTAGACAGGAGCCCTAACACCGGGGAGCTGTTTTTT
CDR3 protein: CASSPLDRSPNTGELFF

D gene: .
V gene: TRBV7-6
clone size: .
J gene: TRBJ1-4
CDR3 DNA: TGTGCCAGCAGCGACGACCGCGCAACTAATGAAAAACTGTTTTTT
CDR3 protein: CASSDDRATNEKLFF

D gene: .
V gene: TRBV12-2
clone size: .
J gene: TRBJ1-1
CDR3 DNA: TGTGCAAGTCGCTTAAAGAGGGGCGGACCTTGGAACACTGAAGCTTTCTTT
CDR3 protein: CASRLKRGGPWNTEAFF

D gene: .
V gene: TRBV7-9
clone size: .
J gene: TRBJ1-2
CDR3 DNA: TGTACCAGCAGCCCTGCAGAGAACTATGGCTACACCTTC
CDR3 protein: CTSSPAENYGYTF

D gene: .
V gene: TRBV5-1
clone size: .
J gene: TRBJ2-2
CDR3 DNA: TGCGCCAGCAGCTCTTCGGCAGCGAACACCGGGGAGCTGTTTTTT
CDR3 protein: CASSSSAANTGELFF

D gene: .
V gene: TRBV10-3
clone size: .
J gene: TRBJ1-3
CDR3 DNA: TGTGCCATCAGATTACAGGGCCTGGGCGGTGGAAACACCATATATTTT
CDR3 protein: CAIRLQGLGGGNTIYF

D gene: .
V gene: TRBV2
clone size: .
J gene: TRBJ2-5
CDR3 DNA: TGTGCCAGCAAGATCCAAGAGACCCAGTACTTC
CDR3 protein: CASKIQETQYF

D gene: .
V gene: TRBV18
clone size: .
J gene: TRBJ1-2
CDR3 DNA: TGTGCCAGCTCCCTCGAAGGGGATAACTATGGCTACACCTTC
CDR3 protein: CASSLEGDNYGYTF

D gene: .
V gene: TRBV4-1
clone size: few
J gene: TRBJ1-2
CDR3 DNA: TGCGCCAGCAGCCAACTCGTCGGACAGCTTAACTATGGCTACACCTTC
CDR3 protein: CASSQLVGQLNYGYTF

D gene: .
V gene: TRBV5-6
clone size: few
J gene: TRBJ2-5
CDR3 DNA: TGTGCCAGCAGCTTGGGACCTGGGGAGACCCAGTACTTC
CDR3 protein: CASSLGPGETQYF

D gene: .
V gene: TRBV7-9
clone size: .
J gene: TRBJ2-2
CDR3 DNA: TGTGCCAGCAGCTTAACCTTTGATTTCACCGGGGAGCTGTTTTTT
CDR3 protein: CASSLTFDFTGELFF

D gene: .
V gene: TRBV6-1
clone size: .
J gene: TRBJ1-5
CDR3 DNA: TGTGCCAGCAGTGAAATGTCGGCTAGGGCGTATCAGCCCCAGCATTTT
CDR3 protein: CASSEMSARAYQPQHF